The sample holds a few counts of the clone carrying this T cell receptor beta chain. Per the germline V gene, CDR1 is MGHRA and CDR2 is YSYEKL. J gave up 0 bases and V 4 bases, and 8 bases lay outside the gene matches. The CDR3 length is 17 residues. The study drew participants aged roughly 18 to 95 years from 20 to 30 US areas. The study counted Cohort 3 donors as recovered given two negative PCRs, clearance, or symptom resolution. These data come from a study of blood T cell repertoires in COVID-19. Study overall: The origin of the acute and convalescent COVID-19 samples was the United States, Italy and Spain. Sample material is recorded as cDNA or gDNA derived from T cells, B-cell-depleted T cells, or PBMCs.

Assay: immunoSEQ multiplex PCR; the TCRdb copy retains only in-frame clones and omits some. This table holds 200,000 to 250,000 clones, around nine tenths found once. Input material: PBMCs or T cells enriched from blood (not recorded which). This chain uses TRBV4-1 with TRBJ1-1; 10 nucleotides align to TRBD1. This TCR derives from a woman aged 45-59 years who had recovered from COVID-19. For the CDR3, the DNA is TGCGCCAGCAGCCTGACAGGGGGCTTTTTGATGAACACTGAAGCTTTCTTT. Protein sequence: CASSLTGGFLMNTEAFF.